This T cell receptor (beta chain) was identified during a study of blood T cell repertoires in COVID-19. V was pared by 1 base and J by 8 bases, with 4 bases of the junction left unmatched. Germline lookup yields CDR1 LGHNA and CDR2 YNFKEQ. This CDR3 is 15 amino acids long. This table comes from immunoSEQ multiplex PCR, and its TCRdb copy is limited to in-frame clones, with some not included. The sample shows 70,000 to 95,000 clones, 81% of them seen only once. V is TRBV4-2 and J is TRBJ2-3; 12 nucleotides line up with TRBD2. This receptor was obtained from a woman between 70 and 85 years old with acute or convalescent COVID-19. Material: peripheral blood. This chain's CDR3 is CASSQGSSGRVTQYF. The CDR3 nucleotides read TGTGCCAGCAGCCAAGGGTCTAGCGGGAGGGTTACGCAGTATTTT.